A selection of T cell receptor beta chains follows, all from one sample in a study of T cells after yellow fever vaccination. One entry per CDR3 protein, called by TCRdb with MiXCR from the 5' RACE reads. The sample holds hundreds of thousands of distinct CDR3 sequences, roughly 14% seen once. Sequences were derived from PBMCs, sampled on the day of the yellow fever booster vaccination. The receptors derive from a man aged 25 to 40 who received the YFV17D yellow fever vaccine. Both conserved end residues are trimmed from each CDR3. The order of the fields is J gene, V gene, CDR3 protein.

TRBJ1-6 TRBV5-1 ASSSELGQGGSPLH
TRBJ2-1 TRBV3-1 ASSQEDGGPYNEQF
TRBJ2-1 TRBV29-1 SVDYNEQF
TRBJ2-7 TRBV5-6 ASSLTKTGAPYEQY
TRBJ2-1 TRBV29-1 SGSKGNEQF
TRBJ2-4 TRBV7-2 ASSSPPFIQY
TRBJ2-2 TRBV5-6 ASGTGTHGELF
TRBJ2-1 TRBV3-1 ASSLAGGSGNEQF
TRBJ2-5 TRBV9 ASSVGSQPRSETQY
TRBJ2-5 TRBV7-9 ASSRQGAQETQY
TRBJ2-3 TRBV11-2 ASTPSETRGDTQY
TRBJ2-2 TRBV6-1 ATHSRRNTGELF
TRBJ2-7 TRBV7-8 ASSLEPWGGDEQY
TRBJ1-5 TRBV12-3/TRBV12-4 ASSFEGRGNQPQH
TRBJ2-3 TRBV4-3 ASSPRSGGGLVTQY
TRBJ1-3 TRBV7-2 ASSHTISGNTIY
TRBJ2-5 TRBV15 ATSRGGETQY
TRBJ2-7 TRBV7-9 ASSLDVLRGEQY
TRBJ2-1 TRBV11-1 ASSLVDLGQGFSSEQF
TRBJ2-1 TRBV5-4 ASSAGGLSYNEQF
TRBJ2-5 TRBV7-8 ASSLEVAGGFGETQY
TRBJ2-7 TRBV20-1 SAQPREYEQY
TRBJ1-1 TRBV5-1 ASSLLTGGRGEAF
TRBJ1-2 TRBV6-5 ASSSPGTAYGYT
TRBJ2-5 TRBV12-3/TRBV12-4 ASSVWRGNFKRGQY
TRBJ2-7 TRBV20-1 SAYVGSYPH
TRBJ2-7 TRBV2 ASSEWTNSYEQY
TRBJ2-5 TRBV20-1 SASIRLQYQETQY
TRBJ2-7 TRBV9 ASSVTGTSYEQY
TRBJ2-3 TRBV6-5 ASSYGQTGTDTQY
TRBJ2-1 TRBV9 ASSAPGTSGRGEQF
TRBJ2-1 TRBV19 ATSTASYNEQF
TRBJ2-1 TRBV7-9 ASSPRPGQGDNEQF
TRBJ2-2 TRBV4-2 ASSQEGGLANTGELF
TRBJ1-2 TRBV7-2 ASSLDWIWGDGYT